The next 22 T cell receptor beta chains were all read from a single sample in a study of blood T cell repertoires in COVID-19. TCRdb keeps only in-frame clones here, not all; method: immunoSEQ multiplex PCR. This sample has a few hundred thousand clones; approximately 90% occur once, and the top ten carry about 1.1%. Input material: PBMCs or T cells enriched from blood (not recorded which). Receptors were obtained from a woman younger than 35 who had recovered from COVID-19.

The chain links TRBV24-1 to TRBJ2-7; tentatively, D is TRBD2 (6 bases). V lost 3 bases and J 0 bases, leaving 14 bases between the germline ends. The CDR3 contains 16 residues. Germline V gene sequence: CDR1 KGHDR, CDR2 SFDVKD. DNA of the CDR3: TGTGCCACCAGTGATCCCGCCCTGGAGGGCTCCTACGAGCAGTACTTC. The encoded protein is CATSDPALEGSYEQYF.

The V and J genes are TRBV29-1 and TRBJ2-7, with 13 bases lining up with TRBD2. The germline V gene has CDR1 SQVTM and CDR2 ANQGSEA. V trimming: 4 bases; J trimming: 4 bases; junction bases outside the gene matches: 7. The CDR3 sequence is 15 residues long. CDR3 bases: TGCAGCGTTGGACTAGCGGGGGGTAATCTTTACGAGCAGTACTTC. It specifies CSVGLAGGNLYEQYF.

Regarding this clone: The same CDR3 arises from other DNA sequences in this sample as well. V and J are TRBV9 and TRBJ1-1, with D possibly being TRBD1 (5 bases). V lost 3 bases and J 0 bases, leaving 9 bases between the germline ends. This CDR3 contains 14 residues. Germline assignment: CDR1 SGDLS and CDR2 YYNGEE. The CDR3 loop is CASSAGHLNTEAFF. CDR3 sequence (DNA): TGTGCCAGCAGCGCCGGACATTTGAACACTGAAGCTTTCTTT.

V gene TRBV6-6 combines with J gene TRBJ1-4, with D possibly being TRBD1 (5 bases). V was cut by 5 bases and J by 10 bases, with 11 bases left in between. CDR1 is MNHNY and CDR2 is SVGAGI in the germline V gene (reference sequence). The CDR3 extends over 12 amino acids. The chain's CDR3 is CASSPAQGKLFF. The DNA of the CDR3 is TGTGCCAGCAGTCCCGCGCAGGGAAAACTGTTTTTT.

The genes are TRBV15 and TRBJ2-7, with TRBD2 matching over 11 bases. The CDR3 has 18 residues. The germline gives CDR1 LNHNV, CDR2 YYDKDF (reference sequence). V lost 3 bases to trimming and J lost 5 bases; unmatched junction nucleotides: 15. Written as DNA, the CDR3 is TGTGCCACCAGCAGCCCCTGGGGGTTAGCGGGGGGGCTTAACGAGCAGTACTTC. It yields the protein CATSSPWGLAGGLNEQYF.

This chain uses TRBV2 with TRBJ2-3; 9 bases match TRBD2. The CDR3 length is 15 residues. With 6 bases clipped from V and 2 bases from J, the junction kept 6 bases outside the gene matches. Per germline, CDR1 SNHLY and CDR2 FYNNEI. The CDR3 protein is CASRPGTSNTDTQYF. CDR3 bases: TGTGCCAGCAGACCCGGGACTAGCAACACAGATACGCAGTATTTT.

The genes are TRBV5-4 and TRBJ2-1; 7 nucleotides match TRBD2. CDR1 and CDR2 from the germline V gene are SGHNT and YYREEE (reference sequence). There are 16 residues in the CDR3. V lost 3 bases, J lost 10 bases, and 16 bases stayed unmatched. The CDR3 DNA reads TGTGCCAGCAGCTCCGCGGGGAGGGTTGATGTAGGGGAGCAGTTCTTC. This translates into CASSSAGRVDVGEQFF.

V is TRBV5-1 and J is TRBJ2-5; D is perhaps TRBD2 (5 bases). CDR1 and CDR2 from the germline V gene are SGHRS and YFSETQ. This CDR3 spans 14 amino acids. V lost 1 base and J lost 2, with 9 bases in between. The CDR3 region is CASSLTGEQETQYF. As DNA, the CDR3 is TGCGCCAGCAGCTTGACCGGGGAGCAAGAGACCCAGTACTTC.

This chain connects TRBV19 to TRBJ1-2; 7 bases line up with TRBD1. Trimming removed 5 bases from V and 8 bases from J; junction bases left unmatched: 11. The CDR3 is 14 amino acids. Germline assignment: CDR1 LNHDA and CDR2 SQIVND (reference sequence). CDR3 loop: CASSPRGEIEGYTF. The CDR3 nucleotides read TGTGCCAGTAGTCCCAGGGGGGAGATAGAGGGCTACACCTTC. The full variable domain, with the rest looked up from reference TRBV19 and TRBJ1-2, is DGGITQSPKYLFRKEGQNVTLSCEQNLNHDAMYWYRQDPGQGLRLIYYSQIVNDFQKGDIAEGYSVSREKKESFPLTVTSAQKNPTAFYLCASSPRGEIEGYTFGSGTRLTVV.

The chain links TRBV2 to TRBJ2-7, with TRBD1 matching over 9 bases. CDR1 is SNHLY, CDR2 FYNNEI, per germline. The CDR3 runs to 15 residues. J lost 0 bases, V lost 4 bases, and 4 bases had no gene match. The CDR3 bases are TGTGCCAGCAGTGCTGACAGGGGGTCCTCCTACGAGCAGTACTTC. It codes for CASSADRGSSYEQYF.

J is TRBJ2-3 and V is TRBV30; D not resolved. CDR1 GTSNPN and CDR2 SVGIG come from the germline V gene (reference sequence). V lost 4 bases and J 0 bases, leaving 11 bases between the germline ends. This CDR3 spans 14 amino acids. CDR3 coding DNA: TGTGCCTGGATTCTAGATACCAGCACAGATACGCAGTATTTT. Amino acids: CAWILDTSTDTQYF.

The chain joins TRBV18 to TRBJ2-3; 13 bases match TRBD2. The CDR3 runs 18 residues. With V trimmed by 4 bases and J by 0 bases, 7 bases remained unmatched. Per the germline V gene, CDR1 is KGHSH and CDR2 is LQKENI. The CDR3 sequence is CASSHGTSGVLSTDTQYF. CDR3 nucleotides: TGTGCCAGCTCACACGGGACTAGCGGGGTTTTGAGCACAGATACGCAGTATTTT.

The chain couples TRBV6-5 to TRBJ2-2; D unresolved. V shed 6 bases and J shed 4 bases, with 9 bases lying between them. Germline CDR1 reads MNHEY; CDR2 reads SVGAGI. The CDR3 covers 13 residues. CDR3 loop: CASRYRSTGELFF. DNA for the CDR3: TGTGCCAGCAGATATCGGAGCACCGGGGAGCTGTTTTTT.

The chain uses TRBV5-1 and TRBJ2-3, with 8 positions matching TRBD1. There are 13 residues in the CDR3. CDR1 is SGHRS, CDR2 YFSETQ, per germline. V trimming: 4 bases; J trimming: 5 bases; junction bases outside the gene matches: 3. CDR3 in amino acids: CASSETGEDTQYF. The CDR3 DNA is TGCGCCAGCAGCGAGACAGGGGAAGATACGCAGTATTTT. Supplemented by reference TRBV5-1 and TRBJ2-3, the full variable domain reads KAGVTQTPRYLIKTRGQQVTLSCSPISGHRSVSWYQQTPGQGLQFLFEYFSETQRNKGNFPGRFSGRQFSNSRSEMNVSTLELGDSALYLCASSETGEDTQYFGPGTRLTVL.

The chain uses TRBV24-1 and TRBJ2-2, with 8 bases identical to TRBD2. The junction had 6 bases not matched to a gene; V was cut back by 6 bases and J by 7 bases. This CDR3 is built from 14 residues. Germline V gene data show CDR1 as KGHDR and CDR2 as SFDVKD. CDR3 sequence: CATSRGGASGELFF. The CDR3 DNA sequence: TGTGCCACCAGTCGGGGGGGGGCCAGCGGGGAGCTGTTTTTT.

This clone was observed a single time. The J gene is TRBJ2-3, the V gene TRBV30, with D perhaps matching TRBD1 (7 bases). V dropped 2 bases and J dropped 4 bases, with 16 bases sitting between them. The CDR3 contains 15 residues. Germline loops: CDR1 GTSNPN, CDR2 SVGIG (reference sequence). This chain's CDR3 is CAWSRGQGDSDTQYF. In DNA, the CDR3 is TGTGCCTGGAGTCGGGGGCAGGGGGATTCAGATACGCAGTATTTT.

The J gene is TRBJ1-2, the V gene TRBV6-6; 10 bases are a match to TRBD1. Unmatched junction bases numbered 5, after V lost 6 bases and J lost 4 bases. The CDR3 consists of 14 residues. The germline gives CDR1 MNHNY, CDR2 SVGAGI (reference sequence). Here the CDR3 DNA reads TGTGCCAGCAGAATGGGACAGGGGAGCTATGGCTACACCTTC. The encoded protein is CASRMGQGSYGYTF.

The V call is TRBV7-8, the J call TRBJ1-1, with D perhaps TRBD1 (5 bases). The CDR3 spans 14 residues. Between the trimmed V and J ends, which lost 3 bases and 4 bases, there was a span of 12 bases. Germline CDR1 and CDR2: SGHVS and FQNEAQ. In nucleotides, the CDR3 is TGTGCCAGCAGCTTCAGGGCGGGGAGCACTGAAGCTTTCTTT. Its translation: CASSFRAGSTEAFF.

The V call is TRBV11-2, the J call TRBJ1-4; D gene ambiguous. The CDR3 length is 13 residues. Trimming cost V 1 base and J 8 bases, with 8 bases left between them. Germline V gives CDR1 SGHAT, CDR2 FQNNGV. The CDR3 protein is CASSLGVSEKLFF. The DNA of the CDR3 is TGTGCCAGCAGCTTAGGCGTTTCGGAAAAACTGTTTTTT.

The chain combines TRBV18 with TRBJ1-4; the match to TRBD1 covers 9 bases. This CDR3 is built from 17 residues. Losses at the gene ends were 1 base for V and 12 bases for J; bases not matched to a gene: 15. CDR1 and CDR2 from the germline V gene are KGHSH and LQKENI. The CDR3 bases are TGTGCCAGCTCACCACGAAGGGCTGGGACAGGGCCGGAGGAACTGTTTTTT. It translates to CASSPRRAGTGPEELFF.

The rearrangement uses TRBV21-1 and TRBJ1-5. TRBV21-1 is flagged as a pseudogene. This CDR3 has 17 residues. The CDR3 bases are TGTGCCAGCAGCAAAGATCCCCGTCGTCTTGGCAATCAGCCCCAGCATTTT. It yields the protein CASSKDPRRLGNQPQHF.

V gene TRBV10-3 combines with J gene TRBJ2-7, with TRBD1 as a possible D gene (5 bases). Deletions cut 0 bases from V and 5 bases from J, with 11 bases between. The CDR3 has 14 residues. Germline values: CDR1 ENHRY, CDR2 SYGVKD. In nucleotides, the CDR3 is TGTGCCATCAGTGAGTCTAGGGGTTCCGACGAGCAGTACTTC. The encoded protein is CAISESRGSDEQYF.